These 2 T cell receptor beta chains came from one sample sequenced in a study of OX40 agonist ivuxolimab in advanced cancers. Method: immunoSEQ multiplex PCR; TCRdb's copy keeps in-frame clones and lacks some. Found here are roughly 110,000 clones, less than 95% of them singletons; the top ten hold approximately 0.49%. The material was CD4+ or CD8+ T cells sorted from blood, obtained in a trial of the OX40 agonist ivuxolimab. These receptors all come from an adult with an advanced solid tumor such as melanoma, head and neck, liver or kidney cancer.

Written as DNA, the CDR3 is TGTGCCAGCAGCCAAGAGACGAGAAGCTCCTATAATTCACCCCTCCACTTT. This encodes CASSQETRSSYNSPLHF. The V gene is TRBV4-2, the J gene TRBJ1-6; D call uncertain. Trimming left V 0 bases short and J 0 bases short, with 9 bases between. CDR1 and CDR2 from the germline V gene are LGHNA and YNFKEQ. CDR3 length: 17 residues.

The CDR3 loop is CASSYSAPQQYF. The CDR3 DNA reads TGTGCCAGCAGTTACTCGGCCCCCCAGCAGTACTTC. The chain carries TRBV6-5 and TRBJ2-7; D remains ambiguous. Trimming took off 0 bases at V and 8 bases at J, with 8 bases between the two ends. The CDR3 runs to 12 residues. CDR1 is MNHEY, CDR2 SVGAGI, per germline.